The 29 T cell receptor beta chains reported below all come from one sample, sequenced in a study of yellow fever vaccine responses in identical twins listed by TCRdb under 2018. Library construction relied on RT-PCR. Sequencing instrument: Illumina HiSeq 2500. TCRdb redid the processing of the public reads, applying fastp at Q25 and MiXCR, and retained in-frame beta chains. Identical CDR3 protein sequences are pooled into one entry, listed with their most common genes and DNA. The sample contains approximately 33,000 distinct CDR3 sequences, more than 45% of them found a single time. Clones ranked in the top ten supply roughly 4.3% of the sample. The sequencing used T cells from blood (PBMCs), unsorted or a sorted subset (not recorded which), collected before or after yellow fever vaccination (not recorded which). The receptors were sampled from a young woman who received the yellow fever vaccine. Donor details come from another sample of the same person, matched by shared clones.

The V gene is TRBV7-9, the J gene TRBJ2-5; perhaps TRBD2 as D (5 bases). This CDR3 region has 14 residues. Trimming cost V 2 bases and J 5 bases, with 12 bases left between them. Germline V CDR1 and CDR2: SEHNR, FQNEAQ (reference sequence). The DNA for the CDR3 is TGTGCCAGCAGCTTACAGGTCGGCGGGGAGACCCAGTACTTC. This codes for CASSLQVGGETQYF.

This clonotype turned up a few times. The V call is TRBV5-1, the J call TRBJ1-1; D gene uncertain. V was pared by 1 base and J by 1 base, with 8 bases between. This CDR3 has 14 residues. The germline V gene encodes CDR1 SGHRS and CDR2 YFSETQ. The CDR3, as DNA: TGCGCCAGCAGCTTGTACACATCGAACACTGAAGCTTTCTTT. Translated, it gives CASSLYTSNTEAFF.

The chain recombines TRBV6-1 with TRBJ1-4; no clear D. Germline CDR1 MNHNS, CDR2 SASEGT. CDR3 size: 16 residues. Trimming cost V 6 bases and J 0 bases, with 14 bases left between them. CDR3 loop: CASRFLSRSTNEKLFF. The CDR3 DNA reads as TGTGCCAGCAGGTTCCTATCCCGGTCAACTAATGAAAAACTGTTTTTT.

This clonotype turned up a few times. The chain's CDR3 is CAISVKDRFETEAFF. Written as DNA, the CDR3 is TGTGCCATCAGTGTTAAGGACAGATTCGAGACTGAAGCTTTCTTT. This chain connects TRBV10-3 to TRBJ1-1, with a tentative D call TRBD1 (6 bases). The CDR3 is 15 amino acids. Germline lookup yields CDR1 ENHRY and CDR2 SYGVKD. V was cut by 4 bases and J by 5 bases, with 17 bases left in between.

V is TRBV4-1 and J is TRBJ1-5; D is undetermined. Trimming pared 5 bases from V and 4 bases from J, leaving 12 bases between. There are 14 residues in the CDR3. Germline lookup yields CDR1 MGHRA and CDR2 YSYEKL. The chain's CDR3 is CASSIGQLNQPQHF. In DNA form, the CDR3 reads TGCGCCAGCAGCATAGGGCAGCTAAATCAGCCCCAGCATTTT.

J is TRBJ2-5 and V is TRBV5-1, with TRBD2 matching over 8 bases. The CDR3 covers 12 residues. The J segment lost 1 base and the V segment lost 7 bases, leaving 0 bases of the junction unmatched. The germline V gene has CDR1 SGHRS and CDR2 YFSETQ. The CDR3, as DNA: TGCGCCAGCGGGACTAGCCAAGAGACCCAGTACTTC. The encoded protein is CASGTSQETQYF.

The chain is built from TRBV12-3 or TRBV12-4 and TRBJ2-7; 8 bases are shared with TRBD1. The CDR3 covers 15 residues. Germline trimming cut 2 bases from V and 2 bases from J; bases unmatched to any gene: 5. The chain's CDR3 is CASSLRETGAYEQYF. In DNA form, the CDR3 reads TGTGCCAGCAGTTTACGTGAGACAGGGGCCTACGAGCAGTACTTC.

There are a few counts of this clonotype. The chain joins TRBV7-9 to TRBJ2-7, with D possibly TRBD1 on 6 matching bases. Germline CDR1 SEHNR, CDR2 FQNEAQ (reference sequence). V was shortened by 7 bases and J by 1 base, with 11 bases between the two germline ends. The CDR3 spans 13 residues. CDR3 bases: TGTGCCAGCACTACTAGGGGGTCCTACGAGCAGTACGTC. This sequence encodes CASTTRGSYEQYV.

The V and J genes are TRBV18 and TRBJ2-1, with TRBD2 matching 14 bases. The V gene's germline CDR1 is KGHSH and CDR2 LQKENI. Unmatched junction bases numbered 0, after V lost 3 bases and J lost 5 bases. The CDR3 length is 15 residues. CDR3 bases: TGTGCCAGCTCACCGGGACTAGCGGGAGACAATGAGCAGTTCTTC. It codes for CASSPGLAGDNEQFF. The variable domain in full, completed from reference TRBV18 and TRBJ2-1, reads NAGVMQNPRHLVRRRGQEARLRCSPMKGHSHVYWYRQLPEEGLKFMVYLQKENIIDESGMPKERFSAEFPKEGPSILRIQQVVRGDSAAYFCASSPGLAGDNEQFFGPGTRLTVL.

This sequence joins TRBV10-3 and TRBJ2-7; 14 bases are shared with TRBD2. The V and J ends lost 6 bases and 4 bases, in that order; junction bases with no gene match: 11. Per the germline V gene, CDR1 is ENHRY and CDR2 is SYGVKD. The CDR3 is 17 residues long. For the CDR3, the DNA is TGTGCCATCAGAGGGGATGCGACTAGCGGGAGGGGATACGAGCAGTACTTC. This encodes CAIRGDATSGRGYEQYF.

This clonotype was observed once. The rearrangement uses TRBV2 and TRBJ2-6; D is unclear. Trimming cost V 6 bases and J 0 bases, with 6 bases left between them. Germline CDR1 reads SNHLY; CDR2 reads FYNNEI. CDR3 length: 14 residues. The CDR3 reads CASRPNSGANVLTF. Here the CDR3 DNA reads TGTGCCAGCAGACCAAACTCTGGGGCCAACGTCCTGACTTTC.

In DNA, the CDR3 is TGCAGCGTTGGCCAGATAACTGGCTATGGCTACACCTTC. Translation gives CSVGQITGYGYTF. The V gene is TRBV29-1, the J gene TRBJ1-2, with D unresolved. This CDR3 contains 13 residues. CDR1 and CDR2 from the germline V gene are SQVTM and ANQGSEA. V was clipped by 4 bases and J by 4 bases, with 13 bases between them.

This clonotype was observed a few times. The CDR3 protein is CASSPKTGSYGYTF. CDR3 coding DNA: TGTGCCAGCAGCCCCAAGACAGGATCCTATGGCTACACCTTC. The chain carries TRBV11-3 and TRBJ1-2; TRBD1 might be the D (6 bases). V was cut by 5 bases and J by 4 bases, with 14 bases left in between. Germline CDR1 SGHNT, CDR2 YENEEA. The CDR3 has 14 residues. Looking up the rest from reference TRBV11-3 and TRBJ1-2 gives the full variable domain: EAGVVQSPRYKIIEKKQPVAFWCNPISGHNTLYWYLQNLGQGPELLIRYENEEAVDDSQLPKDRFSAERLKGVDSTLKIQPAELGDSAVYLCASSPKTGSYGYTFGSGTRLTVV.

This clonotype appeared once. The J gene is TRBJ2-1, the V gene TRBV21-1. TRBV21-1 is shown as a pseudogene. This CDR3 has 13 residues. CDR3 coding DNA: TGTGCCAGCAGCAAACGGGGAACGGATGAGCAGTTCTTC. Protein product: CASSKRGTDEQFF.

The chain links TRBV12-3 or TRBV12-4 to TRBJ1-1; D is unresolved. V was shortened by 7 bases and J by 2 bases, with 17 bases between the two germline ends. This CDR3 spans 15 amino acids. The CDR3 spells CASIKLGSFNTEAFF. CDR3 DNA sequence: TGTGCCAGCATCAAGCTCGGGAGTTTCAACACTGAAGCTTTCTTT.

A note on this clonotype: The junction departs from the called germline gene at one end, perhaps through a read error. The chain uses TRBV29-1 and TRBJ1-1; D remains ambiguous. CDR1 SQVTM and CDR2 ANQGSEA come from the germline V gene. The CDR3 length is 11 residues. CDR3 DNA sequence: TGCAGCGCCCCGGACGGACCTGAACCTTTCTTT. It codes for CSAPDGPEPFF.

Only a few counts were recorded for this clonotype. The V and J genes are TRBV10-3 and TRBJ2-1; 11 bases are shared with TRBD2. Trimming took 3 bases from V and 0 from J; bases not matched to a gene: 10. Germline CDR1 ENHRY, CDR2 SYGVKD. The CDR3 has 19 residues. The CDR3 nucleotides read TGTGCCATCAGTGAAGGGGGATCCACTAGCGGGAGCTCCTACAATGAGCAGTTCTTC. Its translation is CAISEGGSTSGSSYNEQFF.

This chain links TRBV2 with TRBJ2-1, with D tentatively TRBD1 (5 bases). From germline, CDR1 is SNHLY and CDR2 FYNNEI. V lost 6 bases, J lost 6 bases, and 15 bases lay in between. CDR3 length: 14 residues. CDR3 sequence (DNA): TGTGCCAGCAGCCAGGGTGCGGCCCCCAATGAGCAGTTCTTC. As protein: CASSQGAAPNEQFF.

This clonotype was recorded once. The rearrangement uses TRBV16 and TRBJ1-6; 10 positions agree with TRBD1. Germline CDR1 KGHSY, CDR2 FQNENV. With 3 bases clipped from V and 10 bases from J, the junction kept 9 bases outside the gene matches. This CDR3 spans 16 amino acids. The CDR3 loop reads CASSHTTGTGVSPLHF. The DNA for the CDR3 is TGTGCCAGCAGCCATACCACCGGGACAGGGGTATCACCCCTCCACTTT.

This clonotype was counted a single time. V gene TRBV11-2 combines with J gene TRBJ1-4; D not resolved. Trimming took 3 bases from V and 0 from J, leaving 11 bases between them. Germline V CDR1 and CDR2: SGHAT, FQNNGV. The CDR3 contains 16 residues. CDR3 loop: CASSLDRGATNEKLFF. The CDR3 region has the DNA TGTGCCAGCAGCTTGGACCGGGGTGCAACTAATGAAAAACTGTTTTTT.

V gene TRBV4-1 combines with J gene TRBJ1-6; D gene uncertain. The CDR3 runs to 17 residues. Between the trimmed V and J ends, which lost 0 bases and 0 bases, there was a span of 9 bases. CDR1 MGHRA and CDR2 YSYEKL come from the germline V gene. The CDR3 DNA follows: TGCGCCAGCAGCCAAGAGGGCAGCCTCTCCTATAATTCACCCCTCCACTTT. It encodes CASSQEGSLSYNSPLHF.

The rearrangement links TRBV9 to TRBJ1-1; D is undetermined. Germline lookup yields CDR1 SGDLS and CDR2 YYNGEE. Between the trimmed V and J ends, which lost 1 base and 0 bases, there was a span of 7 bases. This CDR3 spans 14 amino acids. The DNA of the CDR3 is TGTGCCAGCAGCGTACAGGCTATGAACACTGAAGCTTTCTTT. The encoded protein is CASSVQAMNTEAFF.

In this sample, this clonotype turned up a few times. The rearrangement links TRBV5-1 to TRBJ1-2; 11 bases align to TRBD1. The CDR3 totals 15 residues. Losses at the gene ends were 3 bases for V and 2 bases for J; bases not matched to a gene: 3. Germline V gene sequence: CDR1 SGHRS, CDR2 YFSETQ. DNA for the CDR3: TGCGCCAGCAGCTCCGGACAGGGGGCGAACTATGGCTACACCTTC. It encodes CASSSGQGANYGYTF.

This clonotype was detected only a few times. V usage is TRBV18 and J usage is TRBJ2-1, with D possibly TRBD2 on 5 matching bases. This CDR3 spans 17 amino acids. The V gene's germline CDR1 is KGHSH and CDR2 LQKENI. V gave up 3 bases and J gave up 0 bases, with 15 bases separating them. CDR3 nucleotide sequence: TGTGCCAGCTCACCGACTCTCGGGATTAGCTCCTACAATGAGCAGTTCTTC. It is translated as CASSPTLGISSYNEQFF.

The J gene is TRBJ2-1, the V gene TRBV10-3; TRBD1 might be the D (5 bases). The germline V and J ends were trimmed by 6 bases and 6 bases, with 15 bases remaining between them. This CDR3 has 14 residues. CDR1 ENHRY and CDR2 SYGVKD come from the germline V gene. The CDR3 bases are TGTGCCATCAGCTCGACAGAAAGAAGCAATGAGCAGTTCTTC. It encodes CAISSTERSNEQFF.

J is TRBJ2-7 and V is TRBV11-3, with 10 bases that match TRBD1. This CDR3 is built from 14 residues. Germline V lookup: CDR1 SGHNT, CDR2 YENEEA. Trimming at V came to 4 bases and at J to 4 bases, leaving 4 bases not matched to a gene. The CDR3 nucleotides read TGTGCCAGCAGCTCCCGGGACAGGGGTTACGAGCAGTACGTC. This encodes CASSSRDRGYEQYV.

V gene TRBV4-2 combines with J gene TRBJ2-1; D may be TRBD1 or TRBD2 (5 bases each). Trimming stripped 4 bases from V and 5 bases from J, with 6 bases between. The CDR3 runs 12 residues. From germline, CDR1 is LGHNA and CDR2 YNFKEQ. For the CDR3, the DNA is TGTGCCAGCAGCCCGGGACACAATGAGCAGTTCTTC. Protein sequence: CASSPGHNEQFF.

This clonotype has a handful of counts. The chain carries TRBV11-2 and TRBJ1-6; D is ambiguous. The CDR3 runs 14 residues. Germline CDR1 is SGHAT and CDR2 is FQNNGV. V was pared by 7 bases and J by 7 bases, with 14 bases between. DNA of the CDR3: TGTGCCAGCACCCGTATCATCAACAATTCACCCCTCCACTTT. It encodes CASTRIINNSPLHF.

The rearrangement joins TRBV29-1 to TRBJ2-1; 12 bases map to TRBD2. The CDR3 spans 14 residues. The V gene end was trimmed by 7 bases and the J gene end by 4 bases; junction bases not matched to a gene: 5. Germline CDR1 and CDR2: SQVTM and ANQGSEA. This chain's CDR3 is CSAGLAGLYNEQFF. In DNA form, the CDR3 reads TGCAGCGCCGGACTAGCGGGACTATACAATGAGCAGTTCTTC.